Below, one TCR beta chain is given with its context. This record comes from a study of blood T cell repertoires in COVID-19. At the level of the study: COVID-19 samples, acute and convalescent, were from the United States, Italy and Spain. From T cells, B-cell-depleted T cells, or PBMCs came the material, which was cDNA or gDNA.

Trimming stripped 3 bases from V and 5 bases from J, with 10 bases between. In germline, CDR1 is SEHNR, CDR2 FQNEAQ (reference sequence). The CDR3 extends over 13 amino acids. This table comes from immunoSEQ multiplex PCR, and its TCRdb copy is limited to in-frame clones, with some not included. The sample has some 250,000 clones, around 87% seen once. While infection was still active, Seattle patients were enrolled and then followed longitudinally. J is TRBJ1-2 and V is TRBV7-9; D not resolved. Sequencing input: peripheral blood. This TCR came from an older woman with COVID-19, enrolled during active disease. The DNA for the CDR3 is TGTGCCAGCAGCTTCATAGGCGGTTATGGCTACACCTTC. Translated, it gives CASSFIGGYGYTF.